This T cell receptor (beta chain) was recovered during a study of T-cell reconstitution after alpha-beta-depleted transplantation in children. This CDR3 has 12 residues. Germline CDR1 is KGHSH and CDR2 is LQKENI. V lost 3 bases to trimming and J lost 9 bases, with 9 bases between them. Preparation of the TCRbeta library involved a method that used unique molecular identifiers. Each CDR3 protein is one row after TCRdb ran MiXCR on the PCR reads. The sample includes about 610,000 distinct CDR3 sequences, about 10% seen only once; the top ten take less than 5%. Ten or more counts support this clonotype. The source material was PBMCs from the stem cell graft donor, sampled from the stem cell graft. The V gene is TRBV18, the J gene TRBJ2-1, with D possibly matching TRBD2 (6 bases). This receptor was obtained from a human donor who donated a stem cell graft to a child with acute myeloid leukemia. CDR3 in DNA: TGTGCCAGCTCACCCAGGAGGGCTGAGCAGTTCTTC. Its protein is CASSPRRAEQFF.